This T cell receptor beta chain was captured by sequencing in a study of neoadjuvant nivolumab and ipilimumab in lung cancer. Regarding the study as a whole: From pretherapy to surgery, tumor richness and clonality rose with dual therapy.

Some clones are missing from TCRdb's copy, which holds only in-frame ones; the method was immunoSEQ multiplex PCR. The sample records about 20,000 clones, around 76% being singletons. This clone has only one observation. What it binds is not known. V lost 1 base to trimming and J lost 5 bases; unmatched junction nucleotides: 19. Germline-derived CDR1 and CDR2 are SGHTA and FQGNSA. The CDR3 is 19 amino acids. The sequence was obtained from an adult with non-small cell lung cancer. V and J are TRBV7-2 and TRBJ1-2; 7 nucleotides agree with TRBD1. This material consisted of tumor tissue, taken after neoadjuvant nivolumab, alone or with ipilimumab, at or shortly before surgery. The CDR3 here is CASSLESSGAGGAKYGYTF. The CDR3 nucleotides read TGTGCCAGCAGCTTAGAGTCTTCGGGGGCAGGGGGAGCGAAATATGGCTACACCTTC.